Below are 25 T cell receptor beta chains sequenced from a single sample in a study of blood T cell repertoires in COVID-19. Assay used: immunoSEQ multiplex PCR; TCRdb lists only in-frame clones, some missing. The repertoire holds hundreds of thousands of clones, with 90% as singletons. Input material: PBMCs or T cells enriched from blood (not recorded which). The receptors stem from a woman aged 18-30 years with acute COVID-19.

The chain has TRBV28 and TRBJ2-1; 13 bases agree with TRBD2. CDR1 and CDR2 from the germline V gene are MDHEN and SYDVKM. The CDR3 contains 14 residues. Unmatched junction bases numbered 5, after V lost 8 bases and J lost 7 bases. The CDR3 sequence is CASATSGRANEQFF. The CDR3 region has the DNA TGTGCCAGCGCCACTAGCGGGAGGGCAAATGAGCAGTTCTTC.

This clone was found once. This chain links TRBV4-1 with TRBJ2-1; 10 nucleotides match TRBD2. Germline V gene sequence: CDR1 MGHRA, CDR2 YSYEKL. Trimming removed 6 bases from V and 7 bases from J; junction bases left unmatched: 18. CDR3 length: 18 amino acids. CDR3 sequence: CASRMSPARTSGSNEQFF. CDR3 nucleotides: TGCGCCAGCAGGATGAGCCCGGCAAGGACTAGCGGATCTAATGAGCAGTTCTTC.

The chain carries TRBV6-2 or TRBV6-3 and TRBJ2-3; TRBD2 matches at 14 bases. With 2 bases clipped from V and 2 bases from J, the junction kept 6 bases outside the gene matches. CDR1 is MNHEY, CDR2 SVGEGT, per germline. This CDR3 has 18 amino acids. CDR3 protein: CASSYVTSGRANTDTQYF. The CDR3 region has the DNA TGTGCCAGCAGTTACGTGACTAGCGGGAGGGCCAACACAGATACGCAGTATTTT.

In its sample, this clone was seen a few times. The chain is built from TRBV6-6 and TRBJ2-7; D uncertain. The CDR3 has 10 residues. V lost 7 bases and J lost 7, with 8 bases in between. Looked up from germline, CDR1 is MNHNY and CDR2 is SVGAGI (reference sequence). CDR3 protein: CASTGREQYF. CDR3 bases: TGTGCCAGCACGGGTAGGGAGCAGTACTTC.

The chain has TRBV19 and TRBJ2-4; TRBD1 agrees at 12 bases. Germline CDR1 and CDR2: LNHDA and SQIVND (reference sequence). The CDR3 totals 14 residues. The J segment lost 11 bases and the V segment lost 6 bases, leaving 8 bases of the junction unmatched. The CDR3 sequence: CASSPPGTGGLQYF. The DNA of the CDR3 is TGTGCCAGTAGCCCTCCCGGGACAGGGGGCCTTCAGTACTTC.

The chain employs TRBV3-1 (or the pseudogene TRBV3-2) and TRBJ1-1; 11 bases match TRBD1. CDR3 length equals 15 residues. Germline V lookup: CDR1 LGHDT, CDR2 YNNKEL (reference sequence). The junction had 4 bases not matched to a gene; V was cut back by 3 bases and J by 4 bases. This CDR3 reads CASSQAGTGGTEAFF. CDR3 sequence (DNA): TGTGCCAGCAGCCAGGCCGGGACAGGGGGCACTGAAGCTTTCTTT.

This clone was detected once. The rearrangement joins TRBV7-8 to TRBJ1-5; possibly TRBD1 for D (5 bases). The CDR3 covers 17 residues. The germline V and J ends were trimmed by 3 bases and 0 bases, with 15 bases remaining between them. Germline assignment: CDR1 SGHVS and CDR2 FQNEAQ. CDR3 in DNA: TGTGCCAGCAGCTTCACCCAGGGCAGGTATAGCAATCAGCCCCAGCATTTT. This sequence encodes CASSFTQGRYSNQPQHF.

The chain joins TRBV27 to TRBJ1-2; D is possibly TRBD1 (5 bases). The CDR3 is 15 amino acids. CDR1 MNHEY and CDR2 SMNVEV come from the germline V gene (reference sequence). Trimming took off 6 bases at V and 4 bases at J, with 18 bases between the two ends. CDR3 nucleotides: TGTGCCAGCAGAGAGCCCATGGGAGGGGTCTATGGCTACACCTTC. Translation: CASREPMGGVYGYTF.

This clone came up a few times. The V gene is TRBV15, the J gene TRBJ1-5, with a tentative D call TRBD1 (5 bases). The CDR3 has 20 amino acids. Germline-derived CDR1 and CDR2 are LNHNV and YYDKDF (reference sequence). V was shortened by 0 bases and J by 0 bases, with 21 bases between the two germline ends. The CDR3 spells CATSRDRAGSGDRSNQPQHF. CDR3 DNA: TGTGCCACCAGCAGAGATCGAGCGGGATCGGGGGACCGTAGCAATCAGCCCCAGCATTTT.

The chain is built from TRBV19 and TRBJ1-4; 8 bases line up with TRBD1. V shed 7 bases and J 7 bases; nucleotides not matched to a gene: 5. CDR1 and CDR2 from the germline V gene are LNHDA and SQIVND (reference sequence). The CDR3 length is 13 residues. DNA for the CDR3: TGTGCCAGTACGACAGGGGCGAGTGAAAAACTGTTTTTT. It specifies CASTTGASEKLFF.

The chain joins TRBV28 to TRBJ1-4; TRBD1 is a possible D gene (6 bases). The CDR3 sequence is 16 residues long. Trimming removed 1 base from V and 4 bases from J, with 13 bases in between. Germline-derived CDR1 and CDR2 are MDHEN and SYDVKM. In nucleotides, the CDR3 is TGTGCCAGCAGTTTATCCGGGACAACAAGTAATGAAAAACTGTTTTTT. It codes for CASSLSGTTSNEKLFF.

Concerning this clone: This likely traces to a read error, being one base from a far larger clone. Other DNA sequences within the sample encode an identical CDR3. The J gene is TRBJ2-1, the V gene TRBV28; 11 bases are shared with TRBD2. Germline V CDR1 and CDR2: MDHEN, SYDVKM. The trim removed 3 bases at V and 4 bases at J, leaving 2 bases unmatched. The CDR3 consists of 15 residues. The CDR3 DNA sequence: TGTGCCAGCAGTTTGGGGACTAGCGGTTACAATGAGCAGTTCTTC. This encodes CASSLGTSGYNEQFF.

This sequence joins TRBV5-1 and TRBJ2-3; no definite D call. The CDR3 sequence is 11 residues long. Between the trimmed V and J ends, which lost 5 bases and 2 bases, there was a span of 3 bases. Germline V CDR1 and CDR2: SGHRS, YFSETQ. In DNA form, the CDR3 reads TGCGCCAGCAGTTACACAGATACGCAGTATTTT. Its translation: CASSYTDTQYF.

About this clone: Sequence at one end of the junction differs from germline and may be a read error. This chain links TRBV7-7 with TRBJ1-1, with unresolved D. CDR1 is SSHAT and CDR2 is FNYEAQ in the germline V gene (reference sequence). CDR3 length: 15 amino acids. The CDR3 region has the DNA TGTGCTAGCAGCGATCCGTCTCCACGGGACACTGAAGCTTTCTTT. Protein product: CASSDPSPRDTEAFF.

The chain employs TRBV7-9 and TRBJ1-1; possibly TRBD1 for D (5 bases). The CDR3 covers 13 residues. Looked up from germline, CDR1 is SEHNR and CDR2 is FQNEAQ (reference sequence). The V and J ends lost 5 bases and 1 base respectively, with 8 bases between them. The CDR3 nucleotides read TGTGCCAGCAGCCTACAGGAGAACACTGAAGCTTTCTTT. This translates into CASSLQENTEAFF.

The gene calls are TRBV4-1 and TRBJ2-2; 11 nucleotides align to TRBD2. The germline V gene has CDR1 MGHRA and CDR2 YSYEKL. This CDR3 comprises 17 residues. The V gene end was trimmed by 4 bases and the J gene end by 1 base; junction bases not matched to a gene: 5. CDR3 nucleotides: TGCGCCAGCAGCCCGCCTGGGACTAGCGGGAACACCGGGGAGCTGTTTTTT. Its translation: CASSPPGTSGNTGELFF.

The V gene is TRBV6-4, the J gene TRBJ2-1; 10 positions match TRBD1. CDR1 is MRHNA and CDR2 is SNTAGT in the germline V gene. This CDR3 is built from 14 residues. The V segment lost 5 bases and the J segment 5 bases; nucleotides outside the gene matches: 3. In DNA form, the CDR3 reads TGTGCCAGCAGTCCGGGACAGGGGAACAATGAGCAGTTCTTC. Its protein product is CASSPGQGNNEQFF.

The V gene is TRBV7-3, the J gene TRBJ2-1; 7 positions match TRBD1. Germline trimming cut 5 bases from V and 6 bases from J; bases unmatched to any gene: 16. In germline, CDR1 is SGHTA, CDR2 FQGTGA. The CDR3 extends over 17 amino acids. The CDR3 region is CASSLSPTGVRGNEQFF. The CDR3 coding sequence is TGTGCCAGCAGCCTTTCCCCTACAGGGGTCAGGGGCAATGAGCAGTTCTTC.

V is TRBV18 and J is TRBJ2-3, with TRBD2 matching over 8 bases. The CDR3 consists of 16 residues. Trimming took 1 base from V and 7 from J; bases not matched to a gene: 10. Germline CDR1 is KGHSH and CDR2 is LQKENI. CDR3 amino acids: CASSPLPTSEQHTQYF. CDR3 nucleotide sequence: TGTGCCAGCTCACCACTTCCGACTAGCGAGCAACATACGCAGTATTTT. Complete variable domain (other parts from reference TRBV18 and TRBJ2-3): NAGVMQNPRHLVRRRGQEARLRCSPMKGHSHVYWYRQLPEEGLKFMVYLQKENIIDESGMPKERFSAEFPKEGPSILRIQQVVRGDSAAYFCASSPLPTSEQHTQYFGPGTRLTVL.

The V call is TRBV4-2, the J call TRBJ2-1; 7 bases are a match to TRBD2. CDR1 LGHNA and CDR2 YNFKEQ come from the germline V gene. The CDR3 spans 15 residues. With V trimmed by 4 bases and J by 7 bases, 10 bases remained unmatched. This chain's CDR3 is CASSPSKTSYNEQFF. CDR3 DNA sequence: TGTGCCAGCAGCCCCTCTAAGACTAGCTATAATGAGCAGTTCTTC.

Here the CDR3 reads CASSFIAGGTYNEQFF. CDR3 sequence (DNA): TGTGCCAGTAGTTTTATAGCGGGAGGGACCTACAATGAGCAGTTCTTC. V and J are TRBV19 and TRBJ2-1, with 11 bases that match TRBD2. Trimming removed 5 bases from V and 2 bases from J; junction bases left unmatched: 5. CDR1 is LNHDA and CDR2 is SQIVND in the germline V gene (reference sequence). This CDR3 region has 16 residues.

The chain employs TRBV23-1 and TRBJ1-2; perhaps TRBD1 as D (5 bases). TRBV23-1 qualifies as an ORF whose function is uncertain. The CDR3 is 16 residues long. V was pared by 8 bases and J by 8 bases, with 27 bases between. The CDR3 nucleotides read TGCGCCAGCGCCAAACCCTGTGGCAGGGAAGGTGAGGGCTACACCTTC. It yields the protein CASAKPCGREGEGYTF.

The rearrangement joins TRBV7-2 to TRBJ2-7; 8 nucleotides line up with TRBD1. The trim removed 5 bases at V and 2 bases at J, leaving 5 bases unmatched. CDR1 SGHTA and CDR2 FQGNSA come from the germline V gene. This CDR3 has 14 residues. CDR3 sequence reads: CASSLGQGAYEQYF. CDR3 nucleotide sequence: TGTGCCAGCAGCCTCGGACAGGGCGCCTACGAGCAGTACTTC.

The chain couples TRBV30 to TRBJ1-6; 8 nucleotides line up with TRBD1. V trimming: 2 bases; J trimming: 7 bases; junction bases outside the gene matches: 13. CDR3 length: 17 amino acids. Germline V gene sequence: CDR1 GTSNPN, CDR2 SVGIG (reference sequence). CDR3 residues: CAWSTRTGRPLNSPLHF. The CDR3 DNA reads TGTGCCTGGAGTACAAGGACAGGGAGGCCCTTAAATTCACCCCTCCACTTT.

The chain links TRBV10-2 to TRBJ2-1; the match to TRBD2 covers 8 bases. V lost 2 bases, J lost 2 bases, and 14 bases stayed unmatched. Germline V CDR1 and CDR2: WSHSY, SAAADI. This CDR3 comprises 19 residues. The CDR3 DNA sequence: TGCGCCAGCAGTGAGGGTAGCGGGATATGGGAGGGGGCCTACAATGAGCAGTTCTTC. Translation gives CASSEGSGIWEGAYNEQFF.